These 2 T cell receptor beta chains share one sample of origin, sequenced in a study of shared clonotypes between healthy human individuals. Using immunoSEQ multiplex PCR, the repertoire was profiled, and TCRdb retains in-frame clones only, with some absent. The top ten hold approximately 1.1% of the sample, which has about 1,500,000 clones, approximately 96% seen once. Sequenced sample: naive CD4+ T cells sorted from blood. Subset reported: CD45RA+ positively selected. These receptors all come from a man under 40 in good health.

V usage is TRBV28 and J usage is TRBJ1-2; 11 bases agree with TRBD1. The V and J ends lost 7 bases and 6 bases, in that order; junction bases with no gene match: 13. The CDR3 length is 16 residues. Germline-derived CDR1 and CDR2 are MDHEN and SYDVKM. CDR3 amino acids: CASKRDRGIYRDGYTF. The CDR3 bases are TGTGCCAGCAAACGGGACAGGGGGATTTATCGGGATGGCTACACCTTC.

This chain uses TRBV4-1 with TRBJ2-7; 8 bases line up with TRBD2. CDR3 length: 17 residues. J gave up 2 bases and V 0 bases, and 9 bases lay outside the gene matches. Germline-derived CDR1 and CDR2 are MGHRA and YSYEKL. CDR3 sequence (DNA): TGCGCCAGCAGCCAAGATACTAGCGGCAGCGGGACCTACGAGCAGTACTTC. This codes for CASSQDTSGSGTYEQYF.